This T cell receptor (beta chain) came from a study of OX40 agonist ivuxolimab in advanced cancers. Turning to the study itself: Patients received the agonistic anti-OX40 (CD134) antibody ivuxolimab. Patients were infused with ivuxolimab every 2 weeks at 0.01 to 10 mg/kg.

This clone was seen only once. As yet, its antigen is unknown. Findings and caveats of the study: Those patients achieving a partial response at 0.1-3.0 mg/kg showed among the lowest clonal expansion.

The study sampled blood at baseline, cycle 4 day 1, and cycle 7 day 1. Sequenced by immunoSEQ multiplex PCR; TCRdb stores in-frame clones only, minus some. This sample yields about 14,000 clones, of which 82% are seen a single time; about 40% belongs to the top ten. The CDR3 consists of 15 residues. Germline CDR1 reads LNHDA; CDR2 reads SQIVND (reference sequence). The V and J ends lost 2 bases and 6 bases respectively, with 15 bases between them. The J gene is TRBJ2-3, the V gene TRBV19, with a weak D call TRBD2 (6 bases). The clonotype originates from an adult with an advanced solid tumor such as melanoma, head and neck, liver or kidney cancer. Sequences were derived from CD4+ or CD8+ T cells sorted from blood, sampled in a trial of the OX40 agonist ivuxolimab. The CDR3 DNA sequence: TGTGCCAGTAGTATATCTAGCGCAGGTCGTGATACGCAGTATTTT. It codes for CASSISSAGRDTQYF.